These 18 T cell receptor beta chains were sequenced from one sample in a study of T-cell reconstitution after alpha-beta-depleted transplantation in children. Unique molecular identifiers were built into the TCRbeta library. A single record per CDR3 protein comes from TCRdb applying MiXCR to the PCR reads. The sample carries about 490,000 distinct CDR3 sequences, about 11% recorded once. The sequencing here drew on PBMCs, taken before TCRalphabeta/CD19-depleted stem cell transplant. The receptor source for this set is a child aged 2-15 years with inherited bone marrow failure, due to receive a stem cell transplant.

This clonotype showed up many times. CDR3 DNA: TGTGCCAGCAGCTCCCGGGACAGGAACGAGCAGTACTTC. This gives the protein CASSSRDRNEQYF. The chain combines TRBV7-8 with TRBJ2-7; 8 nucleotides agree with TRBD1. V shed 4 bases, J shed 5 bases, and the junction held 4 bases outside the gene matches. The CDR3 totals 13 residues. Germline V gene data show CDR1 as SGHVS and CDR2 as FQNEAQ. Variable domain in full (rest from reference TRBV7-8 and TRBJ2-7): GAGVSQSPRYKVAKRGQDVALRCDPISGHVSLFWYQQALGQGPEFLTYFQNEAQLDKSGLPSDRFFAERPEGSVSTLKIQRTQQEDSAVYLCASSSRDRNEQYFGPGTRLTVT.

The chain employs TRBV29-1 and TRBJ2-3; 13 bases fit TRBD2. The germline gives CDR1 SQVTM, CDR2 ANQGSEA. V gave up 3 bases and J gave up 2 bases; unmatched junction bases: 8. The CDR3 sequence is 17 residues long. In DNA, the CDR3 is TGCAGCGTTGAGGGGACTAGCGGGATTCTGGTCACAGATACGCAGTATTTT. Translation gives CSVEGTSGILVTDTQYF.

V gene TRBV19 combines with J gene TRBJ2-7, with 9 bases matching TRBD1. V lost 6 bases to trimming and J lost 4 bases; unmatched junction nucleotides: 7. CDR3 length: 14 residues. The germline V gene has CDR1 LNHDA and CDR2 SQIVND (reference sequence). The CDR3 protein is CASSSSGQGYEQYF. CDR3 bases: TGTGCCAGTAGCTCCTCGGGACAGGGTTACGAGCAGTACTTC.

There are many counts of this clonotype. J is TRBJ2-5 and V is TRBV4-3, with 9 bases identical to TRBD2. The CDR3 is made up of 17 amino acids. CDR1 and CDR2 from the germline V gene are LGHNA and YSLEER. The trim removed 5 bases at V and 1 base at J, leaving 11 bases unmatched. The CDR3 region is CASSEAAGGPFQETQYF. The DNA of the CDR3 is TGCGCCAGCAGCGAAGCGGCGGGAGGGCCTTTCCAAGAGACCCAGTACTTC.

This clonotype was counted many times. The V gene is TRBV4-3, the J gene TRBJ2-3; D perhaps matches TRBD2 (6 bases). This CDR3 has 19 amino acids. Germline V gives CDR1 LGHNA, CDR2 YSLEER. Trimming pared 0 bases from V and 4 bases from J, leaving 23 bases between. CDR3 coding DNA: TGCGCCAGCAGCCAAGAATTAGGGTCGGCTAGCGCGTTCGCAGATACGCAGTATTTT. Amino acid sequence: CASSQELGSASAFADTQYF.

This chain joins TRBV19 and TRBJ1-5; TRBD1 is a possible D gene (6 bases). Per the germline V gene, CDR1 is LNHDA and CDR2 is SQIVND (reference sequence). Trimming shortened V by 6 bases and J by 0 bases, and 12 bases separated the two germline ends. CDR3 size: 15 residues. The CDR3, as DNA: TGTGCCAGTAGCACTCGACAGGCTAGCAATCAGCCCCAGCATTTT. It encodes CASSTRQASNQPQHF.

This clonotype was recorded at least ten times. The V and J genes are TRBV15 and TRBJ2-7, with 7 nucleotides matching TRBD1. This CDR3 has 12 residues. The J segment lost 4 bases and the V segment lost 6 bases, leaving 3 bases of the junction unmatched. CDR1 and CDR2 (germline): LNHNV, YYDKDF (reference sequence). CDR3 sequence: CATSGTDYEQYF. The CDR3 coding sequence is TGTGCCACCAGTGGGACAGATTACGAGCAGTACTTC.

This clonotype was seen many times. The chain uses TRBV4-1 and TRBJ2-1, with D tentatively TRBD2 (5 bases). Germline V lookup: CDR1 MGHRA, CDR2 YSYEKL. The ends were cut back, 1 base at V and 2 bases at J, with 18 bases in the middle. This CDR3 contains 18 residues. CDR3 DNA sequence: TGCGCCAGCAGCCAAGGGCCTAGCCGCGGGCATACCTACAATGAGCAGTTCTTC. Translated, it gives CASSQGPSRGHTYNEQFF.

This clonotype was seen a few times. The chain employs TRBV13 and TRBJ2-7, with D tentatively TRBD2 (5 bases). V lost 5 bases and J lost 0, with 14 bases in between. Germline assignment: CDR1 PRHDT and CDR2 FYEKMQ (reference sequence). This CDR3 is built from 15 residues. In nucleotides, the CDR3 is TGTGCCAGCAGCGGAGGACGGCTTGTCTCCTACGAGCAGTACTTC. Amino acids: CASSGGRLVSYEQYF.

In this sample, this clonotype turned up many times. J is TRBJ2-2 and V is TRBV29-1; the D gene is possibly TRBD2 (5 bases). The germline CDR1 and CDR2 sequences are SQVTM and ANQGSEA. The CDR3 length is 12 residues. The V end lost 5 bases, the J end lost 5 bases, and 9 bases lay between the germline ends. CDR3 residues: CSVRGWTGELFF. CDR3 bases: TGCAGCGTTCGGGGTTGGACCGGGGAGCTGTTTTTT.

Many counts were recorded for this clonotype. V is TRBV20-1 and J is TRBJ2-1, with 7 bases lining up with TRBD2. CDR1 DFQATT and CDR2 SNEGSKA come from the germline V gene (reference sequence). This CDR3 has 15 residues. Trimming cost V 3 bases and J 4 bases; bases outside gene matches: 9. CDR3 bases: TGCAGTGCTAGGCCCAACAAGCGGGGATACAATGAGCAGTTCTTC. As protein: CSARPNKRGYNEQFF.

Ten or more counts support this clonotype. The chain couples TRBV20-1 to TRBJ1-1, with D hard to call. The CDR3 has 11 residues. V was clipped by 2 bases and J by 0 bases, with 1 base between them. Germline CDR1 reads DFQATT; CDR2 reads SNEGSKA (reference sequence). DNA of the CDR3: TGCAGTGCTAGATTGAACACTGAAGCTTTCTTT. Translation gives CSARLNTEAFF.

V is TRBV12-3 or TRBV12-4 and J is TRBJ1-1, with 9 positions matching TRBD1. V was clipped by 7 bases and J by 7 bases; unmatched bases: 4. This CDR3 has 12 amino acids. The CDR3 region has the DNA TGTGCCAGCACCACAGGGGGCAATGAAGCTTTCTTT. It codes for CASTTGGNEAFF.

CDR3 loop: CATTGVSGTDTQYF. DNA of the CDR3: TGCGCCACCACCGGGGTGTCCGGCACAGATACGCAGTATTTT. The chain links TRBV10-2 to TRBJ2-3, with a weak D call TRBD2 (5 bases). CDR1 and CDR2 (germline): WSHSY, SAAADI. Trimming took 10 bases from V and 1 from J, leaving 15 bases between them. The CDR3 has 14 amino acids.

This clonotype was counted many times. The chain recombines TRBV20-1 with TRBJ1-5; D possibly corresponds to TRBD1 (5 bases). The CDR3 is 15 amino acids. CDR1 and CDR2 from the germline V gene are DFQATT and SNEGSKA (reference sequence). Trimming shortened V by 6 bases and J by 1 base, and 16 bases separated the two germline ends. This CDR3 reads CSAHRNRDSNQPQHF. CDR3 bases: TGCAGTGCCCATCGAAACCGGGACAGCAATCAGCCCCAGCATTTT.

Regarding this clonotype: This likely comes from a read error, as the CDR3 has no conserved phenylalanine or tryptophan at its end. V gene TRBV13 combines with J gene TRBJ2-7; TRBD1 agrees at 9 bases. The CDR3 covers 14 residues. Germline V CDR1 and CDR2: PRHDT, FYEKMQ (reference sequence). The J segment lost 6 bases and the V segment lost 4 bases, leaving 7 bases of the junction unmatched. The CDR3 sequence: CASSSGQGLFEQYC. CDR3 coding DNA: TGTGCCAGCAGCTCGGGACAGGGCCTATTCGAGCAGTACTGC.

In its sample, this clonotype was seen many times. This chain links TRBV29-1 with TRBJ2-1; perhaps D is TRBD1 or TRBD2 (5 bases each). This CDR3 comprises 13 residues. With 6 bases removed from V and 8 bases from J, the gap between germline ends came to 17 bases. Per germline, CDR1 SQVTM and CDR2 ANQGSEA. The CDR3 region is CSVLRWDGDEQFF. The CDR3 DNA is TGCAGCGTGCTTCGTTGGGACGGGGATGAGCAGTTCTTC.

This clonotype came up many times. The gene calls are TRBV20-1 and TRBJ1-2; D is possibly TRBD1 (5 bases). V lost 7 bases, J lost 5 bases, and 11 bases lay in between. The CDR3 contains 11 residues. CDR1 DFQATT and CDR2 SNEGSKA come from the germline V gene (reference sequence). CDR3 loop: CSEEGPYGYTF. DNA of the CDR3: TGCAGTGAGGAGGGGCCTTATGGCTACACCTTC.